Listed here are 23 T cell receptor beta chains from one sample, sequenced in a study of technical replicates of blood from a handful of donors. The table came from immunoSEQ multiplex PCR; TCRdb's copy has only in-frame clones and leaves some out. The table lists some 100,000 clones, 96% of them singletons. Sequencing input: T cells isolated from PBMCs. These receptors were taken from a human donor in good health.

The chain links TRBV7-9 to TRBJ2-7; 9 bases agree with TRBD1. Germline V gene sequence: CDR1 SEHNR, CDR2 FQNEAQ (reference sequence). The V and J ends lost 2 bases and 1 base, in that order; junction bases with no gene match: 3. CDR3 length: 15 residues. CDR3 residues: CASSLKGTGSYEQYF. CDR3 bases: TGTGCCAGCAGCTTAAAGGGGACAGGGTCCTACGAGCAGTACTTC.

The chain couples TRBV4-1 to TRBJ2-4; a weak D match, TRBD2 (5 bases). Germline-derived CDR1 and CDR2 are MGHRA and YSYEKL. This CDR3 is built from 16 residues. V lost 1 base to trimming and J lost 0 bases, with 10 bases between them. The CDR3 here is CASSQVKGGAKNIQYF. The CDR3 region has the DNA TGCGCCAGCAGCCAAGTCAAAGGAGGAGCCAAAAACATTCAGTACTTC.

The CDR3 loop reads CASWGQGIYGYTF. Written as DNA, the CDR3 is TGTGCCAGCTGGGGACAGGGTATCTATGGCTACACCTTC. The chain combines TRBV28 with TRBJ1-2, with 9 bases lining up with TRBD1. The CDR3 is 13 amino acids. With 8 bases clipped from V and 4 bases from J, the junction kept 5 bases outside the gene matches. From germline, CDR1 is MDHEN and CDR2 SYDVKM.

CDR3 sequence (DNA): TGTGCCAGCCGGTCGGGATCTTTCGAGACCGGGGAGCTGTTTTTT. Translated: CASRSGSFETGELFF. The rearrangement uses TRBV28 and TRBJ2-2, with a weak D call TRBD2 (5 bases). Deletions cut 8 bases from V and 5 bases from J, with 18 bases between. The length of the CDR3 is 15 residues. Germline loops: CDR1 MDHEN, CDR2 SYDVKM.

The chain recombines TRBV4-1 with TRBJ2-4; 8 bases line up with TRBD1. The CDR3 is 17 residues long. J gave up 1 base and V 1 base, and 6 bases lay outside the gene matches. Germline V gives CDR1 MGHRA, CDR2 YSYEKL. CDR3 amino acids: CASSQVGDRLAKNIQYF. CDR3 DNA: TGCGCCAGCAGCCAAGTGGGGGACAGGCTCGCCAAAAACATTCAGTACTTC.

Only one count was recorded for this clone. The chain is built from TRBV29-1 and TRBJ1-5; a weak D match, TRBD1 (6 bases). Germline V CDR1 and CDR2: SQVTM, ANQGSEA. Trimming took 5 bases from V and 4 from J, leaving 12 bases between them. This CDR3 is built from 13 residues. CDR3 protein: CSVTGNRNQPQHF. DNA for the CDR3: TGCAGCGTTACAGGGAATCGGAATCAGCCCCAGCATTTT.

V usage is TRBV2 and J usage is TRBJ1-1; the D gene is possibly TRBD1 (5 bases). Germline values: CDR1 SNHLY, CDR2 FYNNEI. This CDR3 is built from 16 residues. Trimming took 7 bases from V and 0 from J, leaving 18 bases between them. CDR3 nucleotide sequence: TGTGCCAGCACTCCAGAGCCAGGGAGGGTGAACACTGAAGCTTTCTTT. It translates to CASTPEPGRVNTEAFF.

In this sample, this clone turned up a few times. This chain's CDR3 is CASSLAGGLNTEAFF. The CDR3, as DNA: TGTGCCAGCAGCCTAGCGGGGGGTTTGAACACTGAAGCTTTCTTT. The chain recombines TRBV6-5 with TRBJ1-1; possible D gene TRBD1, 5 bases. This CDR3 comprises 15 residues. Germline CDR1 and CDR2: MNHEY and SVGAGI. V dropped 6 bases and J dropped 0 bases, with 14 bases sitting between them.

V is TRBV6-4 and J is TRBJ2-3; maybe TRBD2 (6 bases). This CDR3 spans 15 amino acids. Germline V CDR1 and CDR2: MRHNA, SNTAGT. The V end lost 3 bases, the J end lost 2 bases, and 12 bases lay between the germline ends. CDR3 in amino acids: CASSERAGHTDTQYF. The CDR3 bases are TGTGCCAGCAGTGAAAGGGCGGGGCACACAGATACGCAGTATTTT.

The chain has TRBV5-8 and TRBJ1-2, with TRBD1 matching 7 bases. The CDR3 is made up of 14 amino acids. Trimming took 5 bases from V and 4 from J; bases not matched to a gene: 8. Germline CDR1 SGHTS, CDR2 YDEGEE. Written as DNA, the CDR3 is TGTGCCAGCAGACTGAAGGGACAGCTCTATGGCTACACCTTC. Translation: CASRLKGQLYGYTF.

A remark on this clone: A read error may produce the germline difference seen at one junction end. The chain joins TRBV6-5 to TRBJ1-2; the D is unclear. Germline assignment: CDR1 MNHEY and CDR2 SVGAGI. This CDR3 contains 15 residues. Written as DNA, the CDR3 is TGTGCCAGCAGTTACGGTCCAGGCACCATCTATGGCCACACCTTC. As protein: CASSYGPGTIYGHTF.

The V and J genes are TRBV19 and TRBJ1-5; a possible D gene is TRBD1 (6 bases). The germline V gene encodes CDR1 LNHDA and CDR2 SQIVND (reference sequence). The V and J ends lost 3 bases and 2 bases respectively, with 14 bases between them. The CDR3 has 16 residues. The CDR3 here is CASSIRGSQGNQPQHF. The CDR3 bases are TGTGCCAGTAGTATCAGGGGCTCTCAGGGCAATCAGCCCCAGCATTTT.

The chain uses TRBV6-1 and TRBJ2-1, with a possible D match to TRBD2 (5 bases). The CDR3 loop spans 13 amino acids. Germline assignment: CDR1 MNHNS and CDR2 SASEGT. With 4 bases removed from V and 9 bases from J, the gap between germline ends came to 13 bases. The CDR3 spells CASSGLEVGEQFF. The CDR3 DNA reads as TGTGCCAGCAGTGGGCTGGAGGTGGGTGAGCAGTTCTTC.

The chain joins TRBV5-1 to TRBJ2-3; 12 nucleotides align to TRBD2. The germline V gene has CDR1 SGHRS and CDR2 YFSETQ. The CDR3 spans 15 residues. The V segment lost 4 bases and the J segment 6 bases; nucleotides outside the gene matches: 6. The CDR3 loop is CASSIGTSGPDTQYF. CDR3 DNA sequence: TGCGCCAGCAGCATCGGGACTAGCGGGCCCGATACGCAGTATTTT. Together with reference TRBV5-1 and TRBJ2-3, the CDR3 gives the full variable domain: KAGVTQTPRYLIKTRGQQVTLSCSPISGHRSVSWYQQTPGQGLQFLFEYFSETQRNKGNFPGRFSGRQFSNSRSEMNVSTLELGDSALYLCASSIGTSGPDTQYFGPGTRLTVL.

The chain combines TRBV19 with TRBJ2-5, with D perhaps TRBD1 (5 bases). Looked up from germline, CDR1 is LNHDA and CDR2 is SQIVND (reference sequence). This CDR3 contains 14 residues. The V and J ends lost 1 base and 1 base respectively, with 7 bases between them. CDR3 sequence (DNA): TGTGCCAGTAGTATAGGACAGTCCCAAGAGACCCAGTACTTC. Translation gives CASSIGQSQETQYF.

The V call is TRBV10-1, the J call TRBJ2-7; TRBD2 might be the D (5 bases). This CDR3 region has 16 residues. Trimming stripped 6 bases from V and 1 base from J, with 19 bases between. Germline V lookup: CDR1 WNHNN, CDR2 SYGVQD (reference sequence). DNA of the CDR3: TGCGCCAGCAGCCCCACCACTCAGACTACTTCCTACGAGCAGTACTTC. Its translation is CASSPTTQTTSYEQYF.

The chain joins TRBV25-1 to TRBJ1-2; D is unclear. CDR3 length: 17 residues. Trimming removed 3 bases from V and 5 bases from J, with 22 bases in between. Per germline, CDR1 MGHDK and CDR2 SYGVNS. CDR3 protein: CASSDYPERGEGYGYTF. CDR3 DNA sequence: TGTGCCAGCAGTGATTACCCCGAGCGCGGGGAAGGATATGGCTACACCTTC.

The CDR3 coding sequence is TGTGCCAGCAGTAACAGGGGGCGCACAGATACGCAGTATTTT. This sequence encodes CASSNRGRTDTQYF. V gene TRBV2 combines with J gene TRBJ2-3; TRBD1 agrees at 9 bases. The length of the CDR3 is 14 residues. Trimming took 5 bases from V and 1 from J; bases not matched to a gene: 1. The germline V gene has CDR1 SNHLY and CDR2 FYNNEI.

This clone was observed once. This chain uses TRBV5-1 with TRBJ1-5; 9 nucleotides line up with TRBD1. The V gene end was trimmed by 4 bases and the J gene end by 4 bases; junction bases not matched to a gene: 6. The CDR3 loop spans 15 amino acids. CDR1 and CDR2 from the germline V gene are SGHRS and YFSETQ. CDR3 DNA: TGCGCCAGCAGCACCGGGGACAGGGATAATCAGCCCCAGCATTTT. Its translation is CASSTGDRDNQPQHF.

This rearrangement joins TRBV6-5 to TRBJ1-1, with 11 bases lining up with TRBD1. Germline CDR1 is MNHEY and CDR2 is SVGAGI. Unmatched junction bases numbered 4, after V lost 6 bases and J lost 4 bases. The CDR3 consists of 14 residues. The CDR3 coding sequence is TGTGCCAGCAGCTCCGGACAGGGGGCCACTGAAGCTTTCTTT. It yields the protein CASSSGQGATEAFF.

This rearrangement joins TRBV7-6 to TRBJ2-7; 9 bases are shared with TRBD2. In germline, CDR1 is SGHVS, CDR2 FNYEAQ. V dropped 4 bases and J dropped 2; count of bases not matched to a gene: 9. The CDR3 totals 16 residues. In DNA, the CDR3 is TGTGCCAGCAGCTCCTCCTCTAGCGGGACACCCTACGAGCAGTACTTC. Protein: CASSSSSSGTPYEQYF.

The rearrangement joins TRBV10-3 to TRBJ2-7; 8 bases fit TRBD1. V trimming: 2 bases; J trimming: 2 bases; junction bases outside the gene matches: 8. Germline loops: CDR1 ENHRY, CDR2 SYGVKD. The CDR3 contains 16 residues. The CDR3: CAISETLGTGTYEQYF. The CDR3, as DNA: TGTGCCATCAGTGAGACCTTAGGGACAGGAACCTACGAGCAGTACTTC.

This clone was recorded once. CDR3 bases: TGTGCCAGCAGCTCCCCTGCAGGCCCAAACGAGCAGTACTTC. Translation: CASSSPAGPNEQYF. The chain employs TRBV5-6 and TRBJ2-7; no clear D. CDR1 and CDR2 (germline): SGHDT, YYEEEE. The CDR3 is 14 amino acids. V lost 3 bases and J 5 bases, leaving 15 bases between the germline ends. Using reference TRBV5-6 and TRBJ2-7 for the parts outside the CDR3, the full variable domain is DAGVTQSPTHLIKTRGQQVTLRCSPKSGHDTVSWYQQALGQGPQFIFQYYEEEERQRGNFPDRFSGHQFPNYSSELNVNALLLGDSALYLCASSSPAGPNEQYFGPGTRLTVT.